Sequencing of this TCR beta chain was carried out in a study of blood T cell repertoires in COVID-19. The wider study: Samples came from the United States, Italy and Spain, spanning acute and convalescent COVID-19. Sample material is recorded as cDNA or gDNA derived from T cells, B-cell-depleted T cells, or PBMCs.

CDR1 is LNHNV, CDR2 YYDKDF, per germline (reference sequence). The CDR3 totals 15 residues. Germline trimming cut 4 bases from V and 4 bases from J; bases unmatched to any gene: 6. The authors' processing: Reference gene primers were amplified, and this amplification served to estimate nucleated cell counts. Measured with immunoSEQ multiplex PCR; TCRdb has only the in-frame clones, and not every one. V and J calls and clone size are copied from that table; D and trimming were computed from the DNA. The data show 200,000 to 250,000 clones, with approximately 87% seen just once and 5.5% to 8% held by the top ten.

The chain is built from TRBV15 and TRBJ2-1, with TRBD1 matching 8 bases. The source material was peripheral blood. The TCR comes from a man aged 55 to 69 with acute or convalescent COVID-19. CDR3 protein: CATSNDRGTYNEQFF. The CDR3, as DNA: TGTGCCACCAGCAACGACAGGGGAACATACAATGAGCAGTTCTTC. The variable domain in full, with the rest retrieved from reference TRBV15 and TRBJ2-1, is DAMVIQNPRYQVTQFGKPVTLSCSQTLNHNVMYWYQQKSSQAPKLLFHYYDKDFNNEADTPDNFQSRRPNTSFCFLDIRSPGLGDTAMYLCATSNDRGTYNEQFFGPGTRLTVL.